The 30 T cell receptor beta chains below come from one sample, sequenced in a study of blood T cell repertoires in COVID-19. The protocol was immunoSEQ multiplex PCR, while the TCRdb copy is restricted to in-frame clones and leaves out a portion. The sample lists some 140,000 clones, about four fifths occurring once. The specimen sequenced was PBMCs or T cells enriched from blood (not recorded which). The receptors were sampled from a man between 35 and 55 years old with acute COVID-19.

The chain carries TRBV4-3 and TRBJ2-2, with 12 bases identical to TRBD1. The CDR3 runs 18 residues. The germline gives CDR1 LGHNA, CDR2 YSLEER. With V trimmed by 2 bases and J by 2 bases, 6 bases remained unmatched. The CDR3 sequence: CASSQQPGQGANTGELFF. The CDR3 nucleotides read TGCGCCAGCAGCCAACAACCGGGACAGGGGGCTAACACCGGGGAGCTGTTTTTT.

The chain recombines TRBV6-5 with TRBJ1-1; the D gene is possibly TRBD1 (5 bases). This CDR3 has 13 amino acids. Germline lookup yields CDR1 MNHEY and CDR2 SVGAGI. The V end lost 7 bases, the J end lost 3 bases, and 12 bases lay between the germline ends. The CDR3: CASIPAGDTEAFF. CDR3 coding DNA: TGTGCCAGCATACCCGCGGGGGACACTGAAGCTTTCTTT.

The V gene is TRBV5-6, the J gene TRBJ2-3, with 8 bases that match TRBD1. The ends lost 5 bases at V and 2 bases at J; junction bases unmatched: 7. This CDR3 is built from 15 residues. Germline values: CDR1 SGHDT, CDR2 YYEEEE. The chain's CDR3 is CASSWGTGDTDTQYF. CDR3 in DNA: TGTGCCAGCAGTTGGGGGACAGGAGACACAGATACGCAGTATTTT. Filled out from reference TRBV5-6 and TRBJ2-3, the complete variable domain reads DAGVTQSPTHLIKTRGQQVTLRCSPKSGHDTVSWYQQALGQGPQFIFQYYEEEERQRGNFPDRFSGHQFPNYSSELNVNALLLGDSALYLCASSWGTGDTDTQYFGPGTRLTVL.

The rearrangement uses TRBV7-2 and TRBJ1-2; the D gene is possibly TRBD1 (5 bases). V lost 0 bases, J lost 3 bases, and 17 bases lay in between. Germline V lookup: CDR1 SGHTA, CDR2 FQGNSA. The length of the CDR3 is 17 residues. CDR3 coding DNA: TGTGCCAGCAGCTTAGCTATAGGCGCGGGGGTGGACTATGGCTACACCTTC. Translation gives CASSLAIGAGVDYGYTF.

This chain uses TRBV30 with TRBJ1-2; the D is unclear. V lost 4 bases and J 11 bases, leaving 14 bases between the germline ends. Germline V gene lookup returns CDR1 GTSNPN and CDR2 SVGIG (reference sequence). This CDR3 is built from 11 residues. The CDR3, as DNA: TGTGCCTGGACCGTACTCCATGAGTACACCTTC. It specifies CAWTVLHEYTF.

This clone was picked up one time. CDR3 nucleotides: TGTGCCAGCAGTTTAGGAAGGACGGGACAGGGGACAACTAATGAAAAACTGTTTTTT. Encoded protein: CASSLGRTGQGTTNEKLFF. The chain has TRBV27 and TRBJ1-4, with 10 positions matching TRBD1. CDR3 length: 19 residues. The trim removed 2 bases at V and 0 bases at J, leaving 9 bases unmatched. Looked up from germline, CDR1 is MNHEY and CDR2 is SMNVEV (reference sequence).

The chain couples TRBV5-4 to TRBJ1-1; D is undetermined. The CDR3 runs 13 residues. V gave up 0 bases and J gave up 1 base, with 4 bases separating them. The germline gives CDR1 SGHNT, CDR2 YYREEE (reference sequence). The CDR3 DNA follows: TGTGCCAGCAGCTTGGCCTCGAACACTGAAGCTTTCTTT. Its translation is CASSLASNTEAFF.

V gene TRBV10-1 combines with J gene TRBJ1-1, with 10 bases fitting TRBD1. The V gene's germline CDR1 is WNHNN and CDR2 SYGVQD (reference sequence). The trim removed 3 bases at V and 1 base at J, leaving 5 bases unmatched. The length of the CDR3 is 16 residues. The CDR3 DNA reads TGCGCCAGCAGTGAAGGGACAGGGGTATCGAACACTGAAGCTTTCTTT. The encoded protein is CASSEGTGVSNTEAFF.

The CDR3 DNA follows: TGTGCCAGCAGCTTACACCCCGGGAGTGGCTACGAGCAGTACTTC. Translation gives CASSLHPGSGYEQYF. This chain links TRBV7-8 with TRBJ2-7; possible D gene TRBD2, 6 bases. Germline V gives CDR1 SGHVS, CDR2 FQNEAQ. V dropped 2 bases and J dropped 3 bases, with 14 bases sitting between them. The CDR3 consists of 15 residues.

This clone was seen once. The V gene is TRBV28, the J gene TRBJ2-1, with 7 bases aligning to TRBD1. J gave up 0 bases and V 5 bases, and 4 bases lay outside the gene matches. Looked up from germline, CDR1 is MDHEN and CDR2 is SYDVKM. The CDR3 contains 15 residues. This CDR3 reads CASSETGSSYNEQFF. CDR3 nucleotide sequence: TGTGCCAGCAGTGAGACAGGGAGCTCCTACAATGAGCAGTTCTTC.

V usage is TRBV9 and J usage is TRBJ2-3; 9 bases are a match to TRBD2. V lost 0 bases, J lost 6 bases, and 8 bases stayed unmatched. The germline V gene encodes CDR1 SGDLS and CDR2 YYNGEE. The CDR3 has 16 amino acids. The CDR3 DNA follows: TGTGCCAGCAGCGTAGGAGGTAGCGGGGGTGTGGATACGCAGTATTTT. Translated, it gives CASSVGGSGGVDTQYF.

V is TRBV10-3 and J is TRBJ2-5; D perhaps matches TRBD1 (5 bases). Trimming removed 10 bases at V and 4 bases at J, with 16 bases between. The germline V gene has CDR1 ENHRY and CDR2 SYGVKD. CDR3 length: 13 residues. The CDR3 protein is CASTGTSGETQYF. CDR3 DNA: TGTGCCAGCACAGGAACCTCCGGAGAGACCCAGTACTTC.

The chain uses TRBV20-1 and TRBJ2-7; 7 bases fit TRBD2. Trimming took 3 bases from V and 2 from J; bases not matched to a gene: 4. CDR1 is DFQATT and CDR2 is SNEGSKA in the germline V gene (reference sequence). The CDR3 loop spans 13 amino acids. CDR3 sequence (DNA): TGCAGTGCTAGTCCAGCGGGACCCTACGAGCAGTACTTC. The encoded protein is CSASPAGPYEQYF.

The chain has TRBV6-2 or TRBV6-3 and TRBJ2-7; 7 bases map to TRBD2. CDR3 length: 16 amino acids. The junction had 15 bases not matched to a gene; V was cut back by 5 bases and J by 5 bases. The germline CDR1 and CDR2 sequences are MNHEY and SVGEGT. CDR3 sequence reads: CASSIGVAGEMNEQYF. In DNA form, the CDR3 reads TGTGCCAGCAGTATAGGGGTAGCGGGTGAGATGAACGAGCAGTACTTC.

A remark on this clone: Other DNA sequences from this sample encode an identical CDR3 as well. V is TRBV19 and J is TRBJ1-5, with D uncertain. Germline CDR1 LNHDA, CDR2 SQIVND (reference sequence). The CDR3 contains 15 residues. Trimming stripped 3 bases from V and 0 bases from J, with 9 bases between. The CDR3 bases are TGTGCCAGTAGTATCCCCCGGTATAGCAATCAGCCCCAGCATTTT. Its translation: CASSIPRYSNQPQHF.

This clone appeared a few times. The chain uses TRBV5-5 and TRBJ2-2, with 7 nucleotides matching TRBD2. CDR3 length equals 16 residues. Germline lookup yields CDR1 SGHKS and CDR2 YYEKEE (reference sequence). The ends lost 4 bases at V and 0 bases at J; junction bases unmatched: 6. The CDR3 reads CASSLRLAANTGELFF. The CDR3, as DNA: TGTGCCAGCAGCCTCCGACTAGCTGCGAACACCGGGGAGCTGTTTTTT.

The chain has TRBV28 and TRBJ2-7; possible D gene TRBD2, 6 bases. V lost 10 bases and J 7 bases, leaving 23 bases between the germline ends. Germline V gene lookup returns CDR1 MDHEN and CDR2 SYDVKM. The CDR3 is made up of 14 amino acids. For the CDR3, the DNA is TGTGCCACCGGAAGTCCGGGACTGCCCGTGGAGCAGTACTTC. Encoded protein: CATGSPGLPVEQYF.

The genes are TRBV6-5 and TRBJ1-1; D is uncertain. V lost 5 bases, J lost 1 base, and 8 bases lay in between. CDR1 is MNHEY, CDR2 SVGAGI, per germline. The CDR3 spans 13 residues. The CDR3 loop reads CASSPPGNTEAFF. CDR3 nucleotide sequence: TGTGCCAGCAGTCCTCCGGGGAACACTGAAGCTTTCTTT.

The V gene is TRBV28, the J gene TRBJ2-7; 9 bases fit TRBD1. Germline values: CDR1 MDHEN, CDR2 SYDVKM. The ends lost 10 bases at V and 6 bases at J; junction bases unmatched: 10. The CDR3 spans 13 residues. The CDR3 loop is CATSGTGRFEQYF. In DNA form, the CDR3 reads TGTGCCACCTCCGGGACAGGGCGGTTCGAGCAGTACTTC.

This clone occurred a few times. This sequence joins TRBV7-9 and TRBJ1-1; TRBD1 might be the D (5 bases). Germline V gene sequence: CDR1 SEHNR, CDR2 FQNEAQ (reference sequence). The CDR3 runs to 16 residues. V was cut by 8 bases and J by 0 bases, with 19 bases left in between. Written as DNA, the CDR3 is TGTGCCAGCGGGTCGGGGTTCCGGGGGATGAACACTGAAGCTTTCTTT. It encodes CASGSGFRGMNTEAFF.

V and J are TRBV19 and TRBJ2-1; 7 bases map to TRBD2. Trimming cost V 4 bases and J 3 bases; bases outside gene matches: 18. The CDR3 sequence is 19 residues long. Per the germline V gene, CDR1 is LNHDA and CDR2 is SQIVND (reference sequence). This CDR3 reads CASSTMPGGYKDGYNEQFF. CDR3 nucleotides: TGTGCCAGTAGTACAATGCCGGGGGGATACAAGGACGGCTACAATGAGCAGTTCTTC.

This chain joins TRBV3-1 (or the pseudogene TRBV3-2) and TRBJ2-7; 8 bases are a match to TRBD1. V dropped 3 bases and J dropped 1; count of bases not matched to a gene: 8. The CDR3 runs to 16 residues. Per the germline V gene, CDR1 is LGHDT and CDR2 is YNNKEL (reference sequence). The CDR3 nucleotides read TGTGCCAGCAGCCACCCGAGTACAGGGGGATCCTACGAGCAGTACTTC. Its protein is CASSHPSTGGSYEQYF.

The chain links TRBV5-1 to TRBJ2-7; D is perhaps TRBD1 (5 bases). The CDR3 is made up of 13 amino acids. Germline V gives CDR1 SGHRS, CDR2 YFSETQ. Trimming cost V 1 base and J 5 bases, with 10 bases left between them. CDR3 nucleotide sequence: TGCGCCAGCAGCTTGTCCAGGGCCAACGAGCAGTACTTC. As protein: CASSLSRANEQYF. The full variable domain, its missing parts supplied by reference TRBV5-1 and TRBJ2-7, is KAGVTQTPRYLIKTRGQQVTLSCSPISGHRSVSWYQQTPGQGLQFLFEYFSETQRNKGNFPGRFSGRQFSNSRSEMNVSTLELGDSALYLCASSLSRANEQYFGPGTRLTVT.

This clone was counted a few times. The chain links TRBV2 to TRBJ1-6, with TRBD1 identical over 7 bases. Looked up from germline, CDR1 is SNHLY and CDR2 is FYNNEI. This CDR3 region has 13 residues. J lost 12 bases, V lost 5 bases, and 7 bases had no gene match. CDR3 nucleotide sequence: TGTGCCAGCAGTCGGGACAGATCAGAACCCCTCCACTTT. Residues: CASSRDRSEPLHF.

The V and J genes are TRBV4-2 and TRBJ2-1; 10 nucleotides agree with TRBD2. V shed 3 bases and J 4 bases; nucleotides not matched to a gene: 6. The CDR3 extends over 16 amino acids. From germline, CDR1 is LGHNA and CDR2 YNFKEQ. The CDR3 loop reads CASSHSSGGTYNEQFF. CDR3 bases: TGTGCCAGCAGCCATTCTAGCGGGGGAACTTACAATGAGCAGTTCTTC.

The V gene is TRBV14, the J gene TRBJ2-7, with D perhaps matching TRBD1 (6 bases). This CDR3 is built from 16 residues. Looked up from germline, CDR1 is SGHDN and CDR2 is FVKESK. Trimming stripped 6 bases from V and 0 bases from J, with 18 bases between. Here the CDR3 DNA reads TGTGCCAGCAGTCCTCGACGACAGGCTAGCTCCTACGAGCAGTACTTC. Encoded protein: CASSPRRQASSYEQYF.

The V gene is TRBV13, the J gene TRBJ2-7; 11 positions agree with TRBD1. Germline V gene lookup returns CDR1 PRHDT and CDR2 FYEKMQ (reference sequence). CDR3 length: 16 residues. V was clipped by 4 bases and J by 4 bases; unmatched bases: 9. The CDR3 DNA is TGTGCCAGCAGCTCCAGAACCGGGACAGGGGGGTACGAGCAGTACTTC. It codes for CASSSRTGTGGYEQYF.

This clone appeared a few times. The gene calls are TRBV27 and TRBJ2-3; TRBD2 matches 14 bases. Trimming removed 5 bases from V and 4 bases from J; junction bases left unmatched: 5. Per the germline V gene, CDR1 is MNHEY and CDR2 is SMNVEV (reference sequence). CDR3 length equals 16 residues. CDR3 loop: CASSNGLAGGPDTQYF. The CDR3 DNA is TGTGCCAGCAGTAATGGACTAGCGGGGGGCCCAGATACGCAGTATTTT.

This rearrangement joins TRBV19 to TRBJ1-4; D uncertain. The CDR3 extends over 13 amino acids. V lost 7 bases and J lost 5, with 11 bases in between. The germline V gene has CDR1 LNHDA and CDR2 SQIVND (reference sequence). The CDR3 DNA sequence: TGTGCCAGTACCACACGAGGGAATGAAAAACTGTTTTTT. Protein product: CASTTRGNEKLFF.

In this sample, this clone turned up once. The CDR3 loop is CASSFGQGPEQYF. CDR3 DNA sequence: TGTGCCAGCAGCTTCGGACAGGGGCCCGAGCAGTACTTC. V and J are TRBV5-4 and TRBJ2-7, with 9 bases fitting TRBD1. CDR1 and CDR2 from the germline V gene are SGHNT and YYREEE (reference sequence). The junction had 3 bases not matched to a gene; V was cut back by 2 bases and J by 6 bases. This CDR3 contains 13 residues.